This T cell receptor (beta chain) was sequenced for a study of cytomegalovirus exposure and HLA in healthy donors. Both 60 Vbeta primers and 13 Jbeta primers went into the PCR. Profiling relied on immunoSEQ multiplex PCR, and the TCRdb table lists in-frame clones only, not all of them. The top ten hold roughly 1.9% of the sample, which has 150,000 to 200,000 clones, approximately 72% seen once. What was sequenced was PBMCs. This receptor was identified in a female donor in good health and CMV-seronegative.

The CDR3 sequence: CASSWGLADYEQYF. The CDR3 DNA is TGTGCCAGCAGCTGGGGACTAGCGGACTACGAGCAGTACTTC. The rearrangement links TRBV7-2 to TRBJ2-7, with 11 bases matching TRBD2. V lost 4 bases to trimming and J lost 3 bases; unmatched junction nucleotides: 2. CDR1 is SGHTA, CDR2 FQGNSA, per germline. CDR3 length equals 14 residues. The entire variable domain, with the rest obtained from reference TRBV7-2 and TRBJ2-7, is as follows: GAGVSQSPSNKVTEKGKDVELRCDPISGHTALYWYRQSLGQGLEFLIYFQGNSAPDKSGLPSDRFSAERTGGSVSTLTIQRTQQEDSAVYLCASSWGLADYEQYFGPGTRLTVT.